Given below is one T cell receptor (beta chain) in context. Its antigen is still unknown. Germline values: CDR1 MGHRA, CDR2 YSYEKL. Trimming took off 3 bases at V and 10 bases at J, with 15 bases between the two ends. The CDR3 is made up of 14 amino acids. TCRdb reprocessed the reads via MiXCR and lists one record per CDR3 protein. The repertoire includes under 350,000 distinct CDR3 sequences, about 20% of them detected once, and under 25% sits in the top ten. This sample stems from a study of T cell repertoires in cytomegalovirus infection. The wider study: Recently identified HLA-C-restricted CMV epitopes were among the peptides used. Matching HLA type, along with CMV infection, was indicated by public TCR beta signatures.

Study-level findings and limits: Dominating the ex vivo response were TCR beta clonotypes that were CMV-specific and HLA-C-restricted. Cumulative frequency of public TCR beta families picked out carriers of CMV plus the relevant HLA.

The specimen was cultured PBMCs, collected from culture after CMV antigen stimulation. The chain carries TRBV4-1 and TRBJ2-2, with a possible D match to TRBD2 (6 bases). This TCR derives from a human donor in good health (CMV status not recorded). Some clones in this sample may be carry-over from other donors' samples. The CDR3 reads CASSQDRDFLELFF. Here the CDR3 DNA reads TGCGCCAGCAGCCAGGACCGGGACTTCCTGGAGCTGTTTTTT.